Listed below are T cell receptor beta chains from one sample, sequenced in a study of CD8+ T cells in alopecia areata. Clones were read by immunoSEQ multiplex PCR, and TCRdb kept only the in-frame ones, dropping some. The data hold some 130,000 clones, with around 56% observed a single time. This specimen was CD4+ T cells sorted from blood, taken at week 4, from a patient treated with tofacitinib. The receptor source for this set is a human donor with alopecia areata. Each CDR3 is given with its conserved first and last residue. D genes are given only for firm matches. A row's size may be missing; if present it is once, few, many or a size class.

NA TRBJ1-6 TRBV6-1 NA TGTGCCAGCAGTGAAACCCGCCGAAGGGCCCCCGTTGGTTCACCCCTCCACTTT CASSETRRRAPVGSPLHF
NA TRBJ2-6 TRBV19 NA TGTGCCAGTAGCAAGGGACGCAGGGACCCCTCTGGGGCCAACGTCCTGACTTTC CASSKGRRDPSGANVLTF
NA TRBJ2-3 TRBV5-4 TRBD2 TGTGCCAGCAGCTTCGGATCGTCCGGGACTAGTCATTTT CASSFGSSGTSHF
NA TRBJ2-7 TRBV13 NA TGTGCCAGCAGCTCGACAGGGAGGCTTACGTACGAGCAGTACTTC CASSSTGRLTYEQYF
NA TRBJ2-3 TRBV30 TRBD1 TGTGCCTGGAGGGGGGGACAGGTTCGAGATACGCAGTATTTT CAWRGGQVRDTQYF
NA TRBJ1-5 TRBV7-2 NA TGTGCCAGCAGGTCGACCTATCAGCCCCAGCATTTT CASRSTYQPQHF
NA TRBJ1-2 TRBV29-1 NA TGCAGCGTTGAACAGGGGCCTAACTATGGCTACACCTTC CSVEQGPNYGYTF
NA TRBJ2-5 TRBV19 TRBD2 TGTGCCAGTAGTCCAAGGGGACTAGCTCGAGAGACCCAGTACTTC CASSPRGLARETQYF
NA TRBJ1-1 TRBV30 NA TGTGCCTTGGCGGGAAATGGGAACACTGAAGCTTTCTTT CALAGNGNTEAFF
NA TRBJ2-7 TRBV11-2 TRBD2 TGTGCCAGCAGCTTCACCGGACTAGTGTACGAGCAGTACTTC CASSFTGLVYEQYF
once TRBJ2-5 TRBV30 NA TGTGCCTGGAGTCTTCCACTACTCCACAGAACCCAAGAGACCCAGTACTTC CAWSLPLLHRTQETQYF
NA TRBJ1-4 TRBV6-1 TRBD1 TGTGCCAGCAGCTCGGGACAGCTTAATGAAAAACTGTTTTTT CASSSGQLNEKLFF
NA TRBJ2-1 TRBV5-1 NA TGCGCCAGCAGCTTCCAACAGGTCTCCTACAATGAGCAGTTCTTC CASSFQQVSYNEQFF
few TRBJ2-2 TRBV14 NA TGTGCCAGCAGCCGCAGATACAAAACTCTAACAAACACCGGGGAGCTGTTTTTT CASSRRYKTLTNTGELFF
NA TRBJ1-1 TRBV2 NA TGTGCCAGCAGTGCGCAGGGGAGGACTGAAGCTTTCTTT CASSAQGRTEAFF
few TRBJ2-1 TRBV30 NA TGTGCCGGGGATAACTACAATGAGCAGTTCTTC CAGDNYNEQFF
NA TRBJ2-3 TRBV10-3 NA TGTGCCATCAGTGAGTCGATGGGACGGACCTTCACAGATACGCAGTATTTT CAISESMGRTFTDTQYF